The T cell receptor beta chain described here comes from a study of cytomegalovirus exposure and HLA in healthy donors. Study-level background: Tens of millions of unique TCRs, all from HLA-typed donors, were included in an early release of the data.

With 4 bases clipped from V and 4 bases from J, the junction kept 7 bases outside the gene matches. The CDR3 has 15 amino acids. The germline V gene has CDR1 SGHRS and CDR2 YFSETQ. PCR amplification relied on 60 Vbeta primers (plus 13 Jbeta primers). Repertoires were generated with immunoSEQ multiplex PCR, while TCRdb's copy carries only in-frame clones and drops some. The table has approximately 88,000 clones, 80% seen once. Notes on the study in general: According to an earlier analysis, most TCR beta V segments yielded productive rearrangements about 87% or about 30% of the time. Later analysis found that TCR beta chains associated with HLA were more clonally expanded than other, equally common chains.

Note on this clone: What it binds is not known.

The origin of this receptor is a man between 18 and 29 years old in good health and CMV-seronegative. The sample comprised PBMCs. The V call is TRBV5-1, the J call TRBJ1-4, with 7 bases aligning to TRBD1. This CDR3 is CASSPPGQFNEKLFF. In nucleotides, the CDR3 is TGCGCCAGCAGCCCTCCGGGACAGTTTAATGAAAAACTGTTTTTT.